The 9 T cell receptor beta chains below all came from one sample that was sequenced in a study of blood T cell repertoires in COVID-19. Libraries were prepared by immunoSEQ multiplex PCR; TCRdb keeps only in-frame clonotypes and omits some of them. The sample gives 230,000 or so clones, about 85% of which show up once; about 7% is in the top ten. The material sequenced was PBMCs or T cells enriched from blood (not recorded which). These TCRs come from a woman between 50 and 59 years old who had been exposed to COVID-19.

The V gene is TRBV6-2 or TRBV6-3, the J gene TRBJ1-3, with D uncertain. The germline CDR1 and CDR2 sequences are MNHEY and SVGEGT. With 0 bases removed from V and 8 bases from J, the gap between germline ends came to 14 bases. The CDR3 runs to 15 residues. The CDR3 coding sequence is TGTGCCAGCAGTTACTCGGGCAGGAGGTGGGACACCATATATTTT. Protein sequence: CASSYSGRRWDTIYF.

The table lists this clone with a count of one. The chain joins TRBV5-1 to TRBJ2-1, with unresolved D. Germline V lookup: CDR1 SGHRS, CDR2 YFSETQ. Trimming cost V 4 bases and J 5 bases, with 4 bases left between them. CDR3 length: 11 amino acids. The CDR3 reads CASSPNNEQFF. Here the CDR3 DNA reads TGCGCCAGCAGCCCTAACAATGAGCAGTTCTTC.

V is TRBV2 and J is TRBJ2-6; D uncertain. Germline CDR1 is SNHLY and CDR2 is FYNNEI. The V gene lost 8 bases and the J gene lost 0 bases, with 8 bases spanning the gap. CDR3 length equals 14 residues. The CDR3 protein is CASAMSSGANVLTF. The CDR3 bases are TGTGCCAGCGCAATGAGCTCTGGGGCCAACGTCCTGACTTTC.

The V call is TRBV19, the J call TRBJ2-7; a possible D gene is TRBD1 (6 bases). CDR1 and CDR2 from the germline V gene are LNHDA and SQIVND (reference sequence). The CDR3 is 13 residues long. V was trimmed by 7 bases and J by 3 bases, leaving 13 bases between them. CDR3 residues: CASKDPRGYEQYF. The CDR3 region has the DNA TGTGCCAGTAAAGATCCCAGGGGCTACGAGCAGTACTTC.

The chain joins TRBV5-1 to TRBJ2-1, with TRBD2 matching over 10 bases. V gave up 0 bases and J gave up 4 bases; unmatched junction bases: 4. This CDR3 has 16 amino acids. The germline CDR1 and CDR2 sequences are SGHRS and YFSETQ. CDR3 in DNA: TGCGCCAGCAGCTTGGAGGCAGCGGGGGGGTACAATGAGCAGTTCTTC. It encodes CASSLEAAGGYNEQFF.

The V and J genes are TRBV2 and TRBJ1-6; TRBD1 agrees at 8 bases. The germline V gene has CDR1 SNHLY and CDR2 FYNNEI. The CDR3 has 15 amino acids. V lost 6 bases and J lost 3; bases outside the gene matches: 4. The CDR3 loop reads CASRAQGVYNSPLHF. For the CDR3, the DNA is TGTGCCAGCAGAGCACAGGGGGTCTATAATTCACCCCTCCACTTT. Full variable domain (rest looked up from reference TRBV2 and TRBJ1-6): EPEVTQTPSHQVTQMGQEVILRCVPISNHLYFYWYRQILGQKVEFLVSFYNNEISEKSEIFDDQFSVERPDGSNFTLKIRSTKLEDSAMYFCASRAQGVYNSPLHFGNGTRLTVT.

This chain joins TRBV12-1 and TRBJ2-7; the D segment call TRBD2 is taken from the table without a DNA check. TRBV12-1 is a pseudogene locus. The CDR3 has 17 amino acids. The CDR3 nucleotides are TGTGCCAGCAGCTTTGTGGGCGGGGGTAGGCCAAGCTACGAGCAGTACTTC. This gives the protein CASSFVGGGRPSYEQYF.

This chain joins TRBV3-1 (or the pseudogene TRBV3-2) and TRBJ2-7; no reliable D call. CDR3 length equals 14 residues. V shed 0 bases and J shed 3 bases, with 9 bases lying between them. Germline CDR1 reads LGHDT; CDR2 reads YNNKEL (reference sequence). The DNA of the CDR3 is TGTGCCAGCAGCCAAGACGGGTCTATCTACGAGCAGTACTTC. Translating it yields CASSQDGSIYEQYF.

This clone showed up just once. CDR3 coding DNA: TGCGCCAGCAGCTTAAGGACAGGGGGTCACGGGGGCACTGAAGCTTTCTTT. Its protein is CASSLRTGGHGGTEAFF. The chain links TRBV5-1 to TRBJ1-1, with TRBD1 matching 10 bases. After removal of 2 bases from V and 4 bases from J, the junction contained 11 bases not matched to a gene. CDR1 and CDR2 (germline): SGHRS, YFSETQ. The CDR3 length is 17 residues.